Shown below are 9 T cell receptor beta chains from a single sample sequenced in a study of graft-versus-host responses after intestinal transplantation. The data were produced by immunoSEQ multiplex PCR, yet TCRdb's version contains in-frame clones alone and is incomplete. Seen here are tens of thousands of clones, over 90% observed once, and the top ten hold over 0.15%. No antigen has been identified for these receptors. The material was unstimulated CD4+ T cells sorted from spleen or lymph node cells, obtained before transplant. These receptors came from a human donor who was the organ donor for an intestinal transplant.

The V and J genes are TRBV4-1 and TRBJ1-6; D unresolved. V lost 0 bases and J lost 4, with 10 bases in between. Germline CDR1 reads MGHRA; CDR2 reads YSYEKL. This CDR3 is 16 amino acids long. CDR3 sequence (DNA): TGCGCCAGCAGCCAAGATCATCAGGTTTATAATTCACCCCTCCACTTT. This translates into CASSQDHQVYNSPLHF.

This clone has more than one count but fewer than ten. The V gene is TRBV7-3, the J gene TRBJ2-1; D may be TRBD1 (6 bases). CDR1 SGHTA and CDR2 FQGTGA come from the germline V gene. V dropped 1 base and J dropped 4 bases, with 17 bases sitting between them. CDR3 length: 17 residues. This CDR3 is CASSLKLGQGYYNEQFF. CDR3 nucleotide sequence: TGTGCCAGCAGCTTAAAGTTGGGTCAGGGGTATTACAATGAGCAGTTCTTC.

This clone occurred once. The CDR3, as DNA: TGCGCCAGCAGCGTAACAGGGTACGAGCAGTACTTC. Translation: CASSVTGYEQYF. The rearrangement uses TRBV5-1 and TRBJ2-7, with a tentative D call TRBD1 (6 bases). Trimming left V 4 bases short and J 4 bases short, with 9 bases between. Germline V lookup: CDR1 SGHRS, CDR2 YFSETQ. The CDR3 consists of 12 residues.

On this clone itself: This CDR3 is also generated by other DNA sequences in the sample. The V gene is TRBV30, the J gene TRBJ2-5; TRBD2 agrees at 8 bases. V lost 5 bases, J lost 2 bases, and 13 bases stayed unmatched. The CDR3 runs 16 residues. The germline CDR1 and CDR2 sequences are GTSNPN and SVGIG (reference sequence). CDR3: CAWGIGRGGLQETQYF. DNA of the CDR3: TGTGCCTGGGGGATCGGGCGCGGGGGGCTACAAGAGACCCAGTACTTC. Filled out from reference TRBV30 and TRBJ2-5, the complete variable domain reads SQTIHQWPATLVQPVGSPLSLECTVEGTSNPNLYWYRQAAGRGLQLLFYSVGIGQISSEVPQNLSASRPQDRQFILSSKKLLLSDSGFYLCAWGIGRGGLQETQYFGPGTRLLVL.

The V call is TRBV7-6, the J call TRBJ2-2, with D uncertain. Germline assignment: CDR1 SGHVS and CDR2 FNYEAQ. V was trimmed by 1 base and J by 6 bases, leaving 6 bases between them. CDR3 size: 13 residues. This CDR3 reads CASSLGVAGELFF. The DNA for the CDR3 is TGTGCCAGCAGCTTAGGAGTGGCCGGGGAGCTGTTTTTT.

The chain employs TRBV5-1 and TRBJ2-7, with D possibly matching TRBD2 (6 bases). Germline lookup yields CDR1 SGHRS and CDR2 YFSETQ. V lost 4 bases, J lost 3 bases, and 11 bases lay in between. The CDR3 extends over 13 amino acids. CDR3 loop: CASSRGSIYEQYF. CDR3 sequence (DNA): TGCGCCAGCAGCCGGGGGTCTATCTACGAGCAGTACTTC.

This clone was observed a few times. This sequence joins TRBV27 and TRBJ1-1; D is uncertain. The CDR3 is 12 amino acids. Germline CDR1 reads MNHEY; CDR2 reads SMNVEV (reference sequence). V was pared by 7 bases and J by 3 bases, with 9 bases between. The CDR3 sequence is CASTRRYTEAFF. The CDR3 DNA is TGTGCCAGCACCCGAAGGTACACTGAAGCTTTCTTT.

The rearrangement links TRBV6-5 to TRBJ2-5, with 8 positions matching TRBD2. CDR1 is MNHEY and CDR2 is SVGAGI in the germline V gene. The V gene end was trimmed by 5 bases and the J gene end by 1 base; junction bases not matched to a gene: 3. The CDR3 consists of 14 residues. CDR3 protein: CASSQTSVQETQYF. DNA of the CDR3: TGTGCCAGCAGTCAGACTAGCGTCCAAGAGACCCAGTACTTC.

A single count supports this clone. The sample carries other DNA sequences with the same CDR3. This chain joins TRBV28 and TRBJ2-7; 7 nucleotides line up with TRBD1. Germline V gene sequence: CDR1 MDHEN, CDR2 SYDVKM. The CDR3 totals 12 residues. J gave up 7 bases and V 3 bases, and 3 bases lay outside the gene matches. The CDR3 is CASSLDRREQYF. The DNA of the CDR3 is TGTGCCAGCAGTTTGGACAGGAGGGAGCAGTACTTC.